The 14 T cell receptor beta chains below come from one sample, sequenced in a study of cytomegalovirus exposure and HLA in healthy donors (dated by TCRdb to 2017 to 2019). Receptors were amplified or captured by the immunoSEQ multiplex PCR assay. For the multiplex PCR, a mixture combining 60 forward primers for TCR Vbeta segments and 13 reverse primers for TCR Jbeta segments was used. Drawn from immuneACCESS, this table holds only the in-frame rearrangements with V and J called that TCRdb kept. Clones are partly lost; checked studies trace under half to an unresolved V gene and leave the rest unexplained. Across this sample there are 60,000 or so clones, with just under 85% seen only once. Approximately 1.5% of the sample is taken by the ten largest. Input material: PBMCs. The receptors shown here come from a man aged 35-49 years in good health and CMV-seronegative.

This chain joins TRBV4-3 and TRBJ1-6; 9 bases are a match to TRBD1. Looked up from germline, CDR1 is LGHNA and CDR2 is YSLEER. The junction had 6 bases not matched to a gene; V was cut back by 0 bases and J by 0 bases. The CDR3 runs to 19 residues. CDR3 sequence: CASSQDPGQGSSYNSPLHF. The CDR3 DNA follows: TGCGCCAGCAGCCAAGATCCGGGACAGGGAAGCTCCTATAATTCACCCCTCCACTTT.

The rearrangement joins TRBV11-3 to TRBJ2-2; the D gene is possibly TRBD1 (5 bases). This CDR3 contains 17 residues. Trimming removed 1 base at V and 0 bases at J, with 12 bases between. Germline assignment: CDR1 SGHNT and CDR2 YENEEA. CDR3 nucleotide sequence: TGTGCCAGCAGCTTAGCCCTAGGGGCTACGAACACCGGGGAGCTGTTTTTT. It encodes CASSLALGATNTGELFF.

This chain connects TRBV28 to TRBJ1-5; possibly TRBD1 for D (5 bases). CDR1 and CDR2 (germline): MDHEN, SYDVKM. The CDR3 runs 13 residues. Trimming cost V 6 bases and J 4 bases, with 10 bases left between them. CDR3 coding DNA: TGTGCCAGCAGATCACAGGAGAATCAGCCCCAGCATTTT. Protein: CASRSQENQPQHF. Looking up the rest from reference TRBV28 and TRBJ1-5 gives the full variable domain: DVKVTQSSRYLVKRTGEKVFLECVQDMDHENMFWYRQDPGLGLRLIYFSYDVKMKEKGDIPEGYSVSREKKERFSLILESASTNQTSMYLCASRSQENQPQHFGDGTRLSIL.

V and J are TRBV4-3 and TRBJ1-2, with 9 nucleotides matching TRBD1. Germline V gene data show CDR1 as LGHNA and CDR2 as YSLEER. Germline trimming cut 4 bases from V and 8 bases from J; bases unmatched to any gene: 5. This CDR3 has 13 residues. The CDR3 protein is CASSRRQGEGYTF. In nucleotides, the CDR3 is TGCGCCAGCAGCCGAAGACAGGGGGAAGGCTACACCTTC.

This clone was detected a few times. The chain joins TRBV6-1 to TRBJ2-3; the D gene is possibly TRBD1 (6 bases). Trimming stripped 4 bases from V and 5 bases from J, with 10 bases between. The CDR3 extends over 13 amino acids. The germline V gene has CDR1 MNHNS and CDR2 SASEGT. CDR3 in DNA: TGTGCCAGCAGTGCTGGCAGGGGAGATACGCAGTATTTT. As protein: CASSAGRGDTQYF.

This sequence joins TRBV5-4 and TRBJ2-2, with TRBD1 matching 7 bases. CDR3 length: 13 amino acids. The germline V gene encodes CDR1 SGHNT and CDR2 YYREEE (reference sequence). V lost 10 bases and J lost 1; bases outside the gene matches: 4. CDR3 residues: CAQWDRNTGELFF. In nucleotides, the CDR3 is TGTGCCCAATGGGACAGGAACACCGGGGAGCTGTTTTTT. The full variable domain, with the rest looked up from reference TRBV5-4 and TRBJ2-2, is ETGVTQSPTHLIKTRGQQVTLRCSSQSGHNTVSWYQQALGQGPQFIFQYYREEENGRGNFPPRFSGLQFPNYSSELNVNALELDDSALYLCAQWDRNTGELFFGEGSRLTVL.

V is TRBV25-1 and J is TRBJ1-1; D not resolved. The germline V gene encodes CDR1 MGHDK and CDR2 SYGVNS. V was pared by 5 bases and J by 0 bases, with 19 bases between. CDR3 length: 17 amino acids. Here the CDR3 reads CASSPSFGSSMNTEAFF. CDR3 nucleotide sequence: TGTGCCAGCAGTCCCTCTTTTGGGAGCTCCATGAACACTGAAGCTTTCTTT.

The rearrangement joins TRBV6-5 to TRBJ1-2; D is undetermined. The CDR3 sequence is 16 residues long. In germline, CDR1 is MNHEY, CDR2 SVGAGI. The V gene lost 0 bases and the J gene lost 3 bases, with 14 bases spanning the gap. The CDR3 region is CASSYSKRQGYYGYTF. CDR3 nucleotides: TGTGCCAGCAGTTACTCGAAGCGTCAAGGCTACTATGGCTACACCTTC.

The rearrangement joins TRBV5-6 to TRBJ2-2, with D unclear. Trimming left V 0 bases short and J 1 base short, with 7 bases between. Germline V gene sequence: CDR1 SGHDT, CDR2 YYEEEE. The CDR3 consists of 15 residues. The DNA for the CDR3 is TGTGCCAGCAGCTTGGGTGGAGAGAACACCGGGGAGCTGTTTTTT. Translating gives CASSLGGENTGELFF.

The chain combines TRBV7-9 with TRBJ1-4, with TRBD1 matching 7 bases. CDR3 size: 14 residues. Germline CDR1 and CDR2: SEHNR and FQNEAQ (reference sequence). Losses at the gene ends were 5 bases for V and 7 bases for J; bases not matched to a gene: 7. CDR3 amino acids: CASSPRTGREKLFF. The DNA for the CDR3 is TGTGCCAGCAGCCCAAGGACAGGTCGTGAAAAACTGTTTTTT.

The CDR3 loop reads CASSGFKDTIYF. DNA for the CDR3: TGTGCCAGCAGCGGGTTTAAGGACACCATATATTTT. The V and J genes are TRBV25-1 and TRBJ1-3; D remains unclear. From germline, CDR1 is MGHDK and CDR2 SYGVNS. Trimming pared 6 bases from V and 8 bases from J, leaving 11 bases between. The CDR3 runs to 12 residues.

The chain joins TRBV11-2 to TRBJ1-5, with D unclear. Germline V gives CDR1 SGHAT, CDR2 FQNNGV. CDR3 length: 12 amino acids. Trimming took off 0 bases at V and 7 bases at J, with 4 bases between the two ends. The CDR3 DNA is TGTGCCAGCAGCTTAGAGGGCCAGCCCCAGCATTTT. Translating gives CASSLEGQPQHF.

CDR3 loop: CASSLNSITEAFF. CDR3 nucleotides: TGTGCCAGCAGCTTAAACTCCATCACTGAAGCTTTCTTT. The rearrangement uses TRBV11-3 and TRBJ1-1; D gene uncertain. Trimming removed 2 bases from V and 4 bases from J, with 8 bases in between. CDR1 SGHNT and CDR2 YENEEA come from the germline V gene. The length of the CDR3 is 13 residues.

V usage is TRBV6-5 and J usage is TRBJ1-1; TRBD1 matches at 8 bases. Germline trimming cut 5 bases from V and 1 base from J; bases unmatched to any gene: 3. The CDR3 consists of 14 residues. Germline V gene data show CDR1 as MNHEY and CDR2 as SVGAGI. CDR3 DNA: TGTGCCAGCAGTAGGGACAGGACGAACACTGAAGCTTTCTTT. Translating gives CASSRDRTNTEAFF.